The 19 T cell receptor beta chains below all came from one sample that was sequenced in a study of blood T cell repertoires in COVID-19. Produced via immunoSEQ multiplex PCR; TCRdb's table is partial and in-frame only. The table shows approximately 450,000 clones, with 75% to 90% occurring only once. Sample: PBMCs or T cells enriched from blood (not recorded which). The receptors come from a man younger than 45 who had recovered from COVID-19.

The V call is TRBV15, the J call TRBJ1-1; the match to TRBD1 covers 7 bases. The CDR3 is 16 amino acids. CDR1 and CDR2 from the germline V gene are LNHNV and YYDKDF (reference sequence). Trimming took 0 bases from V and 5 from J; bases not matched to a gene: 9. The CDR3 is CATSRDRGGGDTEAFF. The CDR3 DNA is TGTGCCACCAGCAGAGATAGAGGAGGGGGCGATACTGAAGCTTTCTTT.

The chain uses TRBV6-1 and TRBJ1-6; D is perhaps TRBD1 (5 bases). CDR3 size: 16 residues. Looked up from germline, CDR1 is MNHNS and CDR2 is SASEGT. The germline V and J ends were trimmed by 2 bases and 6 bases, with 14 bases remaining between them. Here the CDR3 reads CASSENWQGFNSPLHF. Here the CDR3 DNA reads TGTGCCAGCAGTGAAAATTGGCAGGGCTTTAATTCACCCCTCCACTTT.

V gene TRBV10-1 combines with J gene TRBJ1-6; 10 bases line up with TRBD1. The CDR3 has 16 amino acids. J lost 13 bases, V lost 4 bases, and 13 bases had no gene match. CDR1 and CDR2 (germline): WNHNN, SYGVQD (reference sequence). The CDR3 nucleotides read TGCGCCAGCAGTGTCCCGGGACAGGGGTTGGTTGTTCCCCTCCACTTT. Protein sequence: CASSVPGQGLVVPLHF.

The chain has TRBV27 and TRBJ1-5; possible D gene TRBD1, 5 bases. Looked up from germline, CDR1 is MNHEY and CDR2 is SMNVEV (reference sequence). V was trimmed by 5 bases and J by 6 bases, leaving 14 bases between them. The CDR3 is made up of 14 amino acids. CDR3: CASSRQGGIQPQHF. The CDR3 DNA reads TGTGCCAGCAGTCGCCAGGGAGGTATTCAGCCCCAGCATTTT.

This sequence joins TRBV5-4 and TRBJ1-1; unclear D gene. Trimming took 4 bases from V and 1 from J, leaving 8 bases between them. This CDR3 comprises 13 residues. Per germline, CDR1 SGHNT and CDR2 YYREEE (reference sequence). The CDR3 here is CASSKGGNTEAFF. CDR3 nucleotides: TGTGCCAGCAGCAAGGGAGGGAACACTGAAGCTTTCTTT.

Here the CDR3 DNA reads TGTGCCAGCACGTCCCAGGGGGCGCTTCAGCCCCAGCATTTT. It is translated as CASTSQGALQPQHF. This chain links TRBV6-5 with TRBJ1-5; TRBD1 matches 8 bases. This CDR3 region has 14 residues. J gave up 6 bases and V 7 bases, and 8 bases lay outside the gene matches. Germline values: CDR1 MNHEY, CDR2 SVGAGI.

The rearrangement uses TRBV11-2 and TRBJ1-2, with D hard to call. The CDR3 runs to 13 residues. Trimming pared 4 bases from V and 5 bases from J, leaving 11 bases between. Germline CDR1 is SGHAT and CDR2 is FQNNGV. The CDR3 DNA is TGTGCCAGCAGCTCCCTCGGAGGGTATGGCTACACCTTC. Translation gives CASSSLGGYGYTF. Full variable domain (outside the CDR3, taken from reference TRBV11-2 and TRBJ1-2): EAGVAQSPRYKIIEKRQSVAFWCNPISGHATLYWYQQILGQGPKLLIQFQNNGVVDDSQLPKDRFSAERLKGVDSTLKIQPAKLEDSAVYLCASSSLGGYGYTFGSGTRLTVV.

The chain carries TRBV4-1 and TRBJ1-2, with 8 nucleotides matching TRBD1. Unmatched junction bases numbered 12, after V lost 2 bases and J lost 4 bases. This CDR3 spans 17 amino acids. Germline CDR1 MGHRA, CDR2 YSYEKL. The CDR3 region is CASSQKGAGGAVYGYTF. The DNA for the CDR3 is TGCGCCAGCAGCCAAAAAGGGGCAGGGGGCGCTGTCTATGGCTACACCTTC.

The chain carries TRBV9 and TRBJ1-1; tentatively, D is TRBD1 (6 bases). Trimming removed 6 bases at V and 8 bases at J, with 14 bases between. Per the germline V gene, CDR1 is SGDLS and CDR2 is YYNGEE. The CDR3 sequence is 12 residues long. The CDR3 sequence: CASNGEGGEAFF. For the CDR3, the DNA is TGTGCCAGCAACGGGGAGGGGGGAGAAGCTTTCTTT.

V is TRBV7-9 and J is TRBJ1-2, with unresolved D. With 1 base removed from V and 8 bases from J, the gap between germline ends came to 14 bases. The germline gives CDR1 SEHNR, CDR2 FQNEAQ (reference sequence). The CDR3 totals 14 residues. The chain's CDR3 is CASSLDAERRGYTF. The CDR3, as DNA: TGTGCCAGCAGCTTAGATGCGGAGCGGCGGGGCTACACCTTC.

For the CDR3, the DNA is TGTGCCAGCTCATCGGACAGGAGCTCCTACGAGCAGTACTTC. The encoded protein is CASSSDRSSYEQYF. The gene calls are TRBV18 and TRBJ2-7, with 7 bases matching TRBD1. The CDR3 is 14 residues long. V lost 5 bases and J lost 0; bases outside the gene matches: 4. Germline CDR1 reads KGHSH; CDR2 reads LQKENI.

The V and J genes are TRBV12-3 or TRBV12-4 and TRBJ2-4, with 8 positions matching TRBD1. The CDR3 is 13 amino acids. With V trimmed by 6 bases and J by 8 bases, 6 bases remained unmatched. DNA for the CDR3: TGTGCCAGCAGCCGCAGGGGGCGAGACATTCAGTACTTC. It specifies CASSRRGRDIQYF.

This clone was counted a few times. The chain recombines TRBV11-2 with TRBJ2-2; 12 bases agree with TRBD2. Unmatched junction bases numbered 5, after V lost 5 bases and J lost 7 bases. The CDR3 length is 15 residues. Looked up from germline, CDR1 is SGHAT and CDR2 is FQNNGV. The CDR3 bases are TGTGCCAGCAGCAAGACTAGCGGGAGTGTCGGGGAGCTGTTTTTT. Its protein product is CASSKTSGSVGELFF.

The rearrangement links TRBV3-1 (or the pseudogene TRBV3-2) to TRBJ2-1; TRBD2 agrees at 11 bases. In germline, CDR1 is LGHDT, CDR2 YNNKEL (reference sequence). CDR3 length: 15 residues. V dropped 3 bases and J dropped 6; count of bases not matched to a gene: 4. The CDR3 here is CASSQTGTSGNEQFF. CDR3 nucleotides: TGTGCCAGCAGCCAGACCGGGACTAGCGGCAATGAGCAGTTCTTC.

This clone was seen just once. This chain connects TRBV5-1 to TRBJ2-1; 8 bases map to TRBD2. CDR1 and CDR2 (germline): SGHRS, YFSETQ. J was trimmed by 1 base and V by 5 bases; bases with no gene match: 20. The CDR3 is made up of 20 amino acids. The CDR3 DNA reads as TGCGCCAGCAGAGATACCGGGACTAGTCCCCCCCGAGCTTCCTACAATGAGCAGTTCTTC. Protein: CASRDTGTSPPRASYNEQFF.

This chain uses TRBV27 with TRBJ2-1; 9 bases map to TRBD2. The CDR3 runs 14 residues. Germline V lookup: CDR1 MNHEY, CDR2 SMNVEV (reference sequence). Trimming cost V 8 bases and J 4 bases; bases outside gene matches: 6. Written as DNA, the CDR3 is TGTGCCAGCGGACTAGCGTCCTCGTACAATGAGCAGTTCTTC. Translating it yields CASGLASSYNEQFF.

This clone has just one count. V is TRBV5-1 and J is TRBJ2-2, with D perhaps matching TRBD1 (6 bases). V lost 0 bases to trimming and J lost 2 bases, with 11 bases between them. Per the germline V gene, CDR1 is SGHRS and CDR2 is YFSETQ. There are 16 residues in the CDR3. The CDR3 DNA is TGCGCCAGCAGCTTGGAACCCGGGACAAACACCGGGGAGCTGTTTTTT. Protein product: CASSLEPGTNTGELFF.

The J gene is TRBJ2-5, the V gene TRBV5-1, with D possibly TRBD1 on 5 matching bases. From germline, CDR1 is SGHRS and CDR2 YFSETQ. V lost 5 bases and J 1 base, leaving 12 bases between the germline ends. This CDR3 comprises 14 residues. The CDR3 sequence: CASRTGQSQETQYF. The CDR3 DNA reads as TGCGCCAGCAGAACCGGACAATCCCAAGAGACCCAGTACTTC.

The genes are TRBV4-1 and TRBJ2-7, with D uncertain. The CDR3 runs to 13 residues. CDR1 is MGHRA and CDR2 is YSYEKL in the germline V gene. V was clipped by 4 bases and J by 3 bases, with 10 bases between them. CDR3 DNA sequence: TGCGCCAGCAGCCCCCCCTCAGACTACGAGCAGTACTTC. It is translated as CASSPPSDYEQYF.